Ten or more counts support the clone carrying this TCR beta chain. Its antigen is as yet unknown. For the unsorted libraries, 2 million PBMCs stored at -80 C served as input. This record comes from a study of neurological immune-mediated disorders. Whole-study context: There were 34 multiple sclerosis patients. Of these, around 30 had relapsing-remitting MS and 3 had secondary progressive MS. The study's findings and limits: HTLV-1-associated myelopathy ranked highest for TCR clonal expansion and multiple sclerosis lowest, beneath healthy controls.

TCRdb re-analysed the 5' RACE reads in MiXCR, keeping a single row per CDR3 protein. This repertoire shows over 65,000 distinct CDR3 sequences, around 2.6% found once; its top ten account for roughly 1.2%. This CDR3 region has 17 residues. The V gene end was trimmed by 4 bases and the J gene end by 6 bases; junction bases not matched to a gene: 11. The germline CDR1 and CDR2 sequences are SGHNT and YYREEE (reference sequence). The source material was PBMCs. The chain carries TRBV5-4 and TRBJ2-3, with TRBD2 matching 13 bases. The receptor was isolated from a woman aged 25 to 45 with multiple sclerosis. The CDR3 DNA reads TGTGCCAGCAGCACACCGGGACTAGCGGGATCTGTGGATACGCAGTATTTT. Encoded protein: CASSTPGLAGSVDTQYF.